These 29 T cell receptor beta chains share one sample of origin, sequenced in a study of T cell repertoires in cytomegalovirus infection. TCRdb fed the reads into MiXCR, producing one record per CDR3 protein. Of about 340,000 distinct CDR3 sequences in the sample, about 29% were seen once. No antigen is known for these receptors. The input for sequencing was cultured PBMCs, taken from culture after CMV antigen stimulation. These TCRs come from a human donor in good health (CMV status not recorded). Some clones in this sample may be carry-over from other donors' samples.

The chain couples TRBV28 to TRBJ1-2; D unclear. This CDR3 has 14 amino acids. The germline V gene has CDR1 MDHEN and CDR2 SYDVKM. V shed 3 bases and J shed 6 bases, with 14 bases lying between them. The CDR3 region is CASSFLGRANGYTF. DNA for the CDR3: TGTGCCAGCAGTTTCCTCGGTAGGGCAAATGGCTACACCTTC.

This clonotype was counted a few times. V is TRBV3-1 and J is TRBJ1-4, with D possibly being TRBD1 (5 bases). V was pared by 0 bases and J by 6 bases, with 14 bases between. Germline-derived CDR1 and CDR2 are LGHDT and YNNKEL (reference sequence). The CDR3 is 16 residues long. The CDR3: CASSQEEGLRYEKLFF. CDR3 nucleotide sequence: TGTGCCAGCAGCCAAGAGGAGGGGCTTAGGTATGAAAAACTGTTTTTT.

The J gene is TRBJ1-2, the V gene TRBV6-6, with D perhaps matching TRBD1 (5 bases). Germline CDR1 MNHNY, CDR2 SVGAGI (reference sequence). The CDR3 has 14 amino acids. The germline V and J ends were trimmed by 7 bases and 8 bases, with 20 bases remaining between them. The CDR3 bases are TGTGCCAGCACCCGCAGGGAGGCCGGGGAGGGCTACACCTTC. Encoded protein: CASTRREAGEGYTF.

The CDR3 nucleotides read TGTGCCAGCAGTTTCGGACAGCAATCACCCCTCCACTTT. It specifies CASSFGQQSPLHF. The chain is built from TRBV12-3 or TRBV12-4 and TRBJ1-6; TRBD1 might be the D (6 bases). The CDR3 contains 13 residues. V was pared by 3 bases and J by 10 bases, with 10 bases between.

This clonotype was seen more than once but under ten times. The chain has TRBV7-9 and TRBJ2-3; the D is unclear. Germline V gene sequence: CDR1 SEHNR, CDR2 FQNEAQ (reference sequence). Trimming left V 1 base short and J 2 bases short, with 13 bases between. The CDR3 has 16 amino acids. The DNA of the CDR3 is TGTGCCAGCAGCTTAGTTGTCAGTCCCTCCACAGATACGCAGTATTTT. Translation: CASSLVVSPSTDTQYF.

This clonotype was detected many times. The J gene is TRBJ1-1, the V gene TRBV6-2 or TRBV6-3; D ambiguous. There are 17 residues in the CDR3. The germline gives CDR1 MNHEY, CDR2 SVGEGT. The V and J ends lost 6 bases and 0 bases respectively, with 20 bases between them. The CDR3 nucleotides are TGTGCCAGCAGCCGACGACGGAGGGAAGCCATGAACACTGAAGCTTTCTTT. Its protein is CASSRRRREAMNTEAFF.

There are many counts of this clonotype. The V call is TRBV20-1, the J call TRBJ2-3; D is undetermined. The germline V gene encodes CDR1 DFQATT and CDR2 SNEGSKA (reference sequence). V lost 4 bases and J 1 base, leaving 6 bases between the germline ends. The CDR3 loop spans 12 amino acids. This CDR3 is CSANLGTDTQYF. CDR3 bases: TGCAGTGCTAACCTAGGCACAGATACGCAGTATTTT.

This clonotype was detected a few times. J is TRBJ1-1 and V is TRBV19; no firm D call. This CDR3 spans 12 amino acids. Germline V gives CDR1 LNHDA, CDR2 SQIVND (reference sequence). V was clipped by 2 bases and J by 2 bases, with 3 bases between them. CDR3 region: CASSISNTEAFF. The CDR3 region has the DNA TGTGCCAGTAGTATAAGCAACACTGAAGCTTTCTTT.

This clonotype was counted only a few times. The V call is TRBV6-1, the J call TRBJ1-5, with 8 positions matching TRBD1. Germline CDR1 MNHNS, CDR2 SASEGT. The CDR3 is 16 amino acids. V shed 3 bases and J 4 bases; nucleotides not matched to a gene: 8. The CDR3 coding sequence is TGTGCCAGCAGTGATACCGGGACAGGACATAATCAGCCCCAGCATTTT. Translation: CASSDTGTGHNQPQHF.

This chain uses TRBV5-1 with TRBJ1-5; no clear D gene. Trimming left V 0 bases short and J 4 bases short, with 11 bases between. CDR3 size: 15 residues. Germline V gene lookup returns CDR1 SGHRS and CDR2 YFSETQ. The CDR3 coding sequence is TGCGCCAGCAGCTTGGGAGAGGCCAGGAATCAGCCCCAGCATTTT. It yields the protein CASSLGEARNQPQHF.

A single count supports this clonotype. This rearrangement joins TRBV5-8 to TRBJ1-5; D ambiguous. The ends were cut back, 0 bases at V and 9 bases at J, with 13 bases in the middle. The CDR3 consists of 14 residues. Germline CDR1 reads SGHTS; CDR2 reads YDEGEE. The CDR3 sequence: CASSLEDSIRPQHF. In nucleotides, the CDR3 is TGTGCCAGCAGCTTGGAGGATTCTATTCGGCCCCAGCATTTT.

The V call is TRBV7-3, the J call TRBJ1-2; D is undetermined. V lost 6 bases to trimming and J lost 1 base, with 12 bases between them. The length of the CDR3 is 14 residues. Germline V lookup: CDR1 SGHTA, CDR2 FQGTGA. The CDR3 sequence is CASSHRDLNYGYTF. The DNA for the CDR3 is TGTGCCAGCAGTCACAGAGACCTTAACTATGGCTACACCTTC.

This chain links TRBV13 with TRBJ2-5, with D perhaps matching TRBD1 or TRBD2 (5 bases each). Trimming left V 4 bases short and J 6 bases short, with 12 bases between. The CDR3 is 13 amino acids. Germline assignment: CDR1 PRHDT and CDR2 FYEKMQ (reference sequence). In DNA form, the CDR3 reads TGTGCCAGCAGCTCCCCCGGGGCAAAGACCCAGTACTTC. Translation: CASSSPGAKTQYF.

This clonotype appeared a few times. This chain connects TRBV5-1 to TRBJ2-7; TRBD2 might be the D (6 bases). The CDR3 length is 15 residues. Looked up from germline, CDR1 is SGHRS and CDR2 is YFSETQ. V lost 4 bases to trimming and J lost 0 bases, with 14 bases between them. CDR3 sequence reads: CASSLTGTGSYEQYF. The CDR3 DNA sequence: TGCGCCAGCAGCCTCACCGGGACTGGCTCCTACGAGCAGTACTTC.

This clonotype showed up just a few times. The V gene is TRBV2, the J gene TRBJ2-7, with D unresolved. The germline V gene encodes CDR1 SNHLY and CDR2 FYNNEI. The CDR3 covers 15 residues. Trimming removed 2 bases at V and 5 bases at J, with 16 bases between. In DNA, the CDR3 is TGTGCCAGCAGTGAACCCCCTCCGAAGGCCAACGAGCAGTACTTC. It translates to CASSEPPPKANEQYF.

This clonotype was picked up a small number of times. The chain uses TRBV7-2 and TRBJ2-1; no definite D call. The CDR3 length is 16 residues. Germline assignment: CDR1 SGHTA and CDR2 FQGNSA. V dropped 1 base and J dropped 8 bases, with 18 bases sitting between them. In nucleotides, the CDR3 is TGTGCCAGCAGCTTAGAACAAATGGCCCTCGGGTATGAGCAGTTCTTC. As protein: CASSLEQMALGYEQFF. The full variable domain, rest sourced from reference TRBV7-2 and TRBJ2-1, is GAGVSQSPSNKVTEKGKDVELRCDPISGHTALYWYRQSLGQGLEFLIYFQGNSAPDKSGLPSDRFSAERTGGSVSTLTIQRTQQEDSAVYLCASSLEQMALGYEQFFGPGTRLTVL.

This clonotype was detected ten times or more. CDR3 sequence: CASSSRTDTQYF. The CDR3 region has the DNA TGTGCCAGCAGCTCCCGCACAGATACGCAGTATTTT. The V call is TRBV7-6, the J call TRBJ2-3; D remains unclear. Trimming cost V 4 bases and J 1 base, with 3 bases left between them. Germline assignment: CDR1 SGHVS and CDR2 FNYEAQ. This CDR3 contains 12 residues. Looking up the rest from reference TRBV7-6 and TRBJ2-3 gives the full variable domain: GAGVSQSPRYKVTKRGQDVALRCDPISGHVSLYWYRQALGQGPEFLTYFNYEAQQDKSGLPNDRFSAERPEGSISTLTIQRTEQRDSAMYRCASSSRTDTQYFGPGTRLTVL.

This clonotype has a count of ten or more. The chain couples TRBV27 to TRBJ2-4, with D perhaps TRBD1 or TRBD2 (5 bases each). Trimming pared 2 bases from V and 9 bases from J, leaving 11 bases between. The CDR3 consists of 13 residues. In germline, CDR1 is MNHEY, CDR2 SMNVEV (reference sequence). CDR3 sequence reads: CASSLRGAGIQYF. CDR3 nucleotides: TGTGCCAGCAGTTTACGGGGCGCGGGCATTCAGTACTTC.

This chain joins TRBV11-2 and TRBJ2-7; 12 nucleotides agree with TRBD2. The V gene's germline CDR1 is SGHAT and CDR2 FQNNGV. This CDR3 is 14 amino acids long. The V gene end was trimmed by 8 bases and the J gene end by 6 bases; junction bases not matched to a gene: 8. CDR3 DNA sequence: TGTGCCAGCGCGACTAGCGGGAGACCCCTCGAGCAGTACTTC. Translated, it gives CASATSGRPLEQYF.

The CDR3 is CASRIRDRGLGHNSPLHF. The CDR3, as DNA: TGTGCCAGCAGAATCCGGGACAGGGGTTTGGGCCACAATTCACCCCTCCACTTT. This chain connects TRBV2 to TRBJ1-6; 10 bases map to TRBD1. The V segment lost 6 bases and the J segment 7 bases; nucleotides outside the gene matches: 15. The length of the CDR3 is 18 residues. Germline CDR1 and CDR2: SNHLY and FYNNEI.

This clonotype came up a few times. The chain has TRBV29-1 and TRBJ2-5, with 7 bases that match TRBD2. CDR1 SQVTM and CDR2 ANQGSEA come from the germline V gene. The CDR3 is 14 amino acids. Unmatched junction bases numbered 6, after V lost 3 bases and J lost 2 bases. Written as DNA, the CDR3 is TGCAGCGTTGAGGACGGGAGGATTCAAGAGACCCAGTACTTC. It is translated as CSVEDGRIQETQYF.

In this sample, this clonotype turned up a few times. This sequence joins TRBV6-1 and TRBJ1-2; D possibly corresponds to TRBD1 (5 bases). The CDR3 sequence is 15 residues long. Germline loops: CDR1 MNHNS, CDR2 SASEGT. V lost 6 bases to trimming and J lost 4 bases, with 18 bases between them. The CDR3, as DNA: TGTGCCAGCAGCCCCTCGGCCTCGGGGGGCTATGGCTACACCTTC. It is translated as CASSPSASGGYGYTF.

This clonotype has only a few counts. The chain carries TRBV11-2 and TRBJ1-2; tentative D call: TRBD1 (5 bases). The V end was cut by 6 bases, the J end by 1 base, with 15 bases between. The germline V gene has CDR1 SGHAT and CDR2 FQNNGV. The CDR3 is 15 amino acids. The CDR3 nucleotides are TGTGCCAGCAGTTTTACAGGCGGAAGTAACTATGGCTACACCTTC. Amino acids: CASSFTGGSNYGYTF. The complete variable domain, with remaining parts taken from reference TRBV11-2 and TRBJ1-2, reads EAGVAQSPRYKIIEKRQSVAFWCNPISGHATLYWYQQILGQGPKLLIQFQNNGVVDDSQLPKDRFSAERLKGVDSTLKIQPAKLEDSAVYLCASSFTGGSNYGYTFGSGTRLTVV.

This chain connects TRBV12-3 or TRBV12-4 to TRBJ1-1; D ambiguous. CDR3 length equals 13 residues. The V gene lost 1 base and the J gene lost 6 bases, with 9 bases spanning the gap. The CDR3, as DNA: TGTGCCAGCAGTTTAGGGGGATATGCTGAAGCTTTCTTT. This sequence encodes CASSLGGYAEAFF.

This clonotype was seen more than once but under ten times. The J gene is TRBJ1-2, the V gene TRBV7-6; D perhaps matches TRBD1 (5 bases). Germline CDR1 is SGHVS and CDR2 is FNYEAQ. V gave up 0 bases and J gave up 4 bases, with 12 bases separating them. This CDR3 contains 15 residues. CDR3 loop: CASSLAEGQSYGYTF. CDR3 in DNA: TGTGCCAGCAGCTTAGCGGAAGGACAATCCTATGGCTACACCTTC.

The V and J genes are TRBV2 and TRBJ1-1; D ambiguous. Germline lookup yields CDR1 SNHLY and CDR2 FYNNEI. With 10 bases removed from V and 7 bases from J, the gap between germline ends came to 16 bases. The CDR3 spans 12 residues. The CDR3 region is CAIVDPNYEAFF. The CDR3 DNA is TGTGCCATCGTCGACCCGAACTATGAAGCTTTCTTT.

This chain links TRBV20-1 with TRBJ2-3; TRBD2 matches at 10 bases. The CDR3 has 18 residues. CDR1 is DFQATT and CDR2 is SNEGSKA in the germline V gene (reference sequence). Losses at the gene ends were 3 bases for V and 2 bases for J; bases not matched to a gene: 14. CDR3 bases: TGCAGTGCTAGGTTAGCGGGAGGACCTAGTTCCTTCACAGATACGCAGTATTTT. This codes for CSARLAGGPSSFTDTQYF.

This chain uses TRBV10-3 with TRBJ2-6; 10 bases align to TRBD1. The V gene end was trimmed by 7 bases and the J gene end by 0 bases; junction bases not matched to a gene: 9. The length of the CDR3 is 18 residues. Germline assignment: CDR1 ENHRY and CDR2 SYGVKD. The CDR3 nucleotides are TGTGCCATCACCTTCTCGACAGGGGGCCCCTCTGGGGCCAACGTCCTGACTTTC. It yields the protein CAITFSTGGPSGANVLTF.

This clonotype was found many times. V and J are TRBV6-1 and TRBJ2-1, with 14 bases that match TRBD2. The CDR3 contains 18 residues. Germline V gene sequence: CDR1 MNHNS, CDR2 SASEGT. Trimming removed 7 bases from V and 1 base from J; junction bases left unmatched: 9. The CDR3 here is CASTNPGLAGGSYNEQFF. The CDR3 region has the DNA TGTGCCAGCACCAACCCAGGACTAGCGGGAGGATCCTACAATGAGCAGTTCTTC.